This entry concerns a single T cell receptor (beta chain). Its antigen is as yet unknown. The sample belongs to a study of blood T cells in healthy people across ages. Study-wide context: About one barcoded beta molecule per two T cells was the capture yield of template switching. Study results and caveats: In older individuals, TCR beta diversity per million T cells was lower, falling roughly linearly with age.

CDR1 SQVTM and CDR2 ANQGSEA come from the germline V gene. This CDR3 region has 14 residues. The junction had 9 bases not matched to a gene; V was cut back by 7 bases and J by 4 bases. Healthy Russian Caucasian donors spanned ages about 6 to 95 years. With a J-beta primer mix and a sample-barcoded 5' primer, a second PCR ran 7 to 11 cycles. The template-switch adaptor was a 5' adaptor with 12 random nucleotides. It tagged each cDNA molecule. Via MiXCR, TCRdb re-called the 5' RACE reads, giving one row per CDR3 protein. The table records about 1.7 million distinct CDR3 sequences, 28% of them present only once.

What was sequenced was blood. The chain uses TRBV29-1 and TRBJ2-3, with TRBD2 matching over 9 bases. The receptor was derived from a woman aged 25 to 39 in good health. CDR3 nucleotides: TGCAGCGGTAGCGGGGGCCCCGGGGCAGATACGCAGTATTTT. As protein: CSGSGGPGADTQYF.